This TCR beta chain was found in a study of post-analysis software for immune sequencing data. Overall study: Disease courses included relapsing-remitting, secondary progressive and progressive-relapsing multiple sclerosis. General study points: Normalized Chao1 diversity was significantly lower in multiple sclerosis patients than in controls. A few TRBV segments, TRBV5-6, TRBV5-1 and TRBV20-1 among them, were found more frequent in patients than controls. F measure clustering grouped samples strongly by preparation batch.

Germline loops: CDR1 SQVTM, CDR2 ANQGSEA. The length of the CDR3 is 11 residues. The V and J ends lost 7 bases and 3 bases respectively, with 8 bases between them. Comments on this clonotype: Its antigen is not known.

TCR beta cDNA libraries included unique molecular identifiers. A population of roughly 1 to 11 million T cells gave rise to roughly 490,000 cDNA molecules. Via MiXCR, TCRdb re-called the PCR reads, giving one row per CDR3 protein. The sample includes hundreds of thousands of distinct CDR3 sequences, approximately 53% of them seen just once. The genes are TRBV29-1 and TRBJ2-3; either TRBD1 or TRBD2 may fit D (6 bases each). The origin of this receptor is a girl aged 5-17 years with multiple sclerosis. The specimen was blood. In DNA, the CDR3 is TGCAGCGGGAGGGGGACAGATACGCAGTATTTT. This codes for CSGRGTDTQYF.